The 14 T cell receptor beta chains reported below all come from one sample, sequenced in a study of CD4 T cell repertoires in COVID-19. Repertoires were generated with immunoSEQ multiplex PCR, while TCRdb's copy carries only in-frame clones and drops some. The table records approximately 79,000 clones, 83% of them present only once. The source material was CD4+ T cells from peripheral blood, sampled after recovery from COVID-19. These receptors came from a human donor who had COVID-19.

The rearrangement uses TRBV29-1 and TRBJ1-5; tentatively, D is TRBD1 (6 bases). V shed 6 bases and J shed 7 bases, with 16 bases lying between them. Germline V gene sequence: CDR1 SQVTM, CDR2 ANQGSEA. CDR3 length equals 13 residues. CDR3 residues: CSVRDTSGQPQHF. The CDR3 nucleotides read TGCAGCGTACGGGACACCTCGGGCCAGCCCCAGCATTTT.

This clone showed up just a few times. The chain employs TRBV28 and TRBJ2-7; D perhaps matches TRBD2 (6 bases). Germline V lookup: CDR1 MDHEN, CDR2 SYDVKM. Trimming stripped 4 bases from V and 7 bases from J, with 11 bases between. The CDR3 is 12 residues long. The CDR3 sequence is CASSSYGGEQYF. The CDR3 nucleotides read TGTGCCAGCAGTTCCTACGGGGGAGAGCAGTACTTC.

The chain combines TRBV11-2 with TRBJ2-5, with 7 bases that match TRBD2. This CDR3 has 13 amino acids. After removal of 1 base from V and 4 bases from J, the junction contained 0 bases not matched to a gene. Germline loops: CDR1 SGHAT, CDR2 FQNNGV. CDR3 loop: CASSLGEGETQYF. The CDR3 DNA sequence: TGTGCCAGCAGCTTAGGGGAGGGAGAGACCCAGTACTTC.

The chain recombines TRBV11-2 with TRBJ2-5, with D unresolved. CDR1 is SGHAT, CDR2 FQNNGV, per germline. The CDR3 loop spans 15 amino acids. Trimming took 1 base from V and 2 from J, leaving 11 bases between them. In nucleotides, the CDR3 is TGTGCCAGCAGCTTAGCACTTATTGGTCAAGAGACCCAGTACTTC. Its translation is CASSLALIGQETQYF.

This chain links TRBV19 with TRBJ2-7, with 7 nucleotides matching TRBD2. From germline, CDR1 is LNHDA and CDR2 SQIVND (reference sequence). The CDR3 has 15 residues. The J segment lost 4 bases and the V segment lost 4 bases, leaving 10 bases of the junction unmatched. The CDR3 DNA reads TGTGCCAGTAGTACCCCCCGGACTAGGGGTTACGAGCAGTACTTC. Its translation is CASSTPRTRGYEQYF.

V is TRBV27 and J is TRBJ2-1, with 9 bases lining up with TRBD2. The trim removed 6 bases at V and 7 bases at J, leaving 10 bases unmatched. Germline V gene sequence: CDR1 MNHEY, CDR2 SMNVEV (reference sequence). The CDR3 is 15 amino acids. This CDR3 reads CASSWGASGTNEQFF. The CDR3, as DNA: TGTGCCAGCAGCTGGGGGGCTAGCGGGACGAATGAGCAGTTCTTC.

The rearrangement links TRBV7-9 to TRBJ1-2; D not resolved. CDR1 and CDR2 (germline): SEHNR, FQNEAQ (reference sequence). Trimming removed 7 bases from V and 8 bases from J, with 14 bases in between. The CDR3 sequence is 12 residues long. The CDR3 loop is CASTRSDEGYTF. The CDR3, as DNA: TGTGCCAGCACACGGTCTGACGAGGGCTACACCTTC.

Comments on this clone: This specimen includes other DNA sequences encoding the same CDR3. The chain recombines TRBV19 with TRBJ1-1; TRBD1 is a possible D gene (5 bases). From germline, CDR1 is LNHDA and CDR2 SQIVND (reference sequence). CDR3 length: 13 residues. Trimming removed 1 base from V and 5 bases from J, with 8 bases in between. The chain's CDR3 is CASSIGGGTEAFF. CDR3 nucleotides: TGTGCCAGTAGTATAGGCGGGGGGACTGAAGCTTTCTTT.

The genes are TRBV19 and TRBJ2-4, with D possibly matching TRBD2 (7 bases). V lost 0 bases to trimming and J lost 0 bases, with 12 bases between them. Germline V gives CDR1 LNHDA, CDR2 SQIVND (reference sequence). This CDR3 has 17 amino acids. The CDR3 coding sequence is TGTGCCAGTAGTATAGATCGGGGAGGGGGAGCCAAAAACATTCAGTACTTC. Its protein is CASSIDRGGGAKNIQYF.

The chain's CDR3 is CASSLSGQSLHF. CDR3 bases: TGTGCCAGCAGTTTATCGGGGCAGTCCCTCCACTTT. J is TRBJ1-6 and V is TRBV27, with a tentative D call TRBD1 (5 bases). This CDR3 contains 12 residues. Germline V gene data show CDR1 as MNHEY and CDR2 as SMNVEV (reference sequence). Trimming shortened V by 0 bases and J by 14 bases, and 8 bases separated the two germline ends.

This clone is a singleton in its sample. DNA for the CDR3: TGTGCCAGCAGCCTACAGAGAGGGTCGAACACCGGGGAGCTGTTTTTT. This translates into CASSLQRGSNTGELFF. This chain connects TRBV5-4 to TRBJ2-2; a possible D gene is TRBD2 (5 bases). This CDR3 has 16 amino acids. V shed 4 bases and J shed 0 bases, with 13 bases lying between them. CDR1 is SGHNT and CDR2 is YYREEE in the germline V gene (reference sequence). Complete variable domain (other parts from reference TRBV5-4 and TRBJ2-2): ETGVTQSPTHLIKTRGQQVTLRCSSQSGHNTVSWYQQALGQGPQFIFQYYREEENGRGNFPPRFSGLQFPNYSSELNVNALELDDSALYLCASSLQRGSNTGELFFGEGSRLTVL.

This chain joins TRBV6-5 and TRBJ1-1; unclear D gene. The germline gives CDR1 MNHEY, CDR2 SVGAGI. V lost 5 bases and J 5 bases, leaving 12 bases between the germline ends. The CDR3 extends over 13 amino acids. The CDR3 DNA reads TGTGCCAGCAGTCGGGTGGGTGGTACTGAAGCTTTCTTT. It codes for CASSRVGGTEAFF.

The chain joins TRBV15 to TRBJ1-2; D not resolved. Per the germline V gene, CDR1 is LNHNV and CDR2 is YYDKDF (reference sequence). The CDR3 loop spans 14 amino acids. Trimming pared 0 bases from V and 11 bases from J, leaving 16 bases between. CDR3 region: CATSRDPGATGYTF. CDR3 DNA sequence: TGTGCCACCAGCAGAGACCCAGGAGCCACTGGATACACCTTC. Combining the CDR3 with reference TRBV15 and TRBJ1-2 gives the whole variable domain DAMVIQNPRYQVTQFGKPVTLSCSQTLNHNVMYWYQQKSSQAPKLLFHYYDKDFNNEADTPDNFQSRRPNTSFCFLDIRSPGLGDTAMYLCATSRDPGATGYTFGSGTRLTVV.

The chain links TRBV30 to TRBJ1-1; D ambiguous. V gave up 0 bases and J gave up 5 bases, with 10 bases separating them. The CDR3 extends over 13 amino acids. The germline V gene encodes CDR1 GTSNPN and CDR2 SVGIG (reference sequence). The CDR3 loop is CAWSVYQGTEAFF. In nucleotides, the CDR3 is TGTGCCTGGAGTGTATATCAAGGTACTGAAGCTTTCTTT.